These T cell receptor beta chains were read from a single sample in a study of chemoradiotherapy in HPV16-positive cancers. Clones were sequenced by immunoSEQ multiplex PCR, and TCRdb holds only the in-frame ones, with some missing. This sample has roughly 12,000 clones, with 55% to 65% found just once. This sample was taken from a patient who underwent chemoradiotherapy. These receptors all stem from a human donor with HPV-associated anogenital cancer. Each CDR3 is given with its conserved first and last residue. A D gene is named only where the DNA matches it firmly.

v_call	j_call	d_call	cdr3_aa
TRBV28	TRBJ1-3	-	CASSLLGHLGNTIYF
TRBV7-6	TRBJ1-6	-	CASSSDRSLSPLHF
TRBV7-2	TRBJ2-2	-	CASSPETGELFF
TRBV28	TRBJ1-4	-	CASTFATNEKLFF
TRBV5-6	TRBJ1-3	-	CASSLPPASSGNTIYF
TRBV6-1	TRBJ2-3	-	CASSEEVRATDTQYF
TRBV25-1	TRBJ1-2	-	CASSEGTTYGYTF
TRBV19	TRBJ1-5	TRBD1	CASSIVGTGGHQPQHF
TRBV7-9	TRBJ2-7	TRBD2	CASSYSGGASYEQYF
TRBV4-1	TRBJ1-1	-	CASSLREGAEAFF
TRBV19	TRBJ1-2	TRBD1	CASSTKDRADGYTF